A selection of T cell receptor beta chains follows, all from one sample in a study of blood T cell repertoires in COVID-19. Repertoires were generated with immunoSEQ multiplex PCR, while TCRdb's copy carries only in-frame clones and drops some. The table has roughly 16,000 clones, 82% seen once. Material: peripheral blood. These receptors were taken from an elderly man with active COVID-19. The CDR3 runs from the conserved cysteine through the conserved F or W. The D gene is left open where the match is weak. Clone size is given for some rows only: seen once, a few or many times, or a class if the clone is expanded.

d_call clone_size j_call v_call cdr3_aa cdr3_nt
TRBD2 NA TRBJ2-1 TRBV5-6 CASSQPGRANEQFF TGTGCCAGCAGCCAGCCTGGGAGGGCTAATGAGCAGTTCTTC
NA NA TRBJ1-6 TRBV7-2 CASSTNTGSPLHF TGTGCCAGCAGCACCAACACAGGATCACCCCTCCACTTT
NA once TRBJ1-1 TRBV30 CAWSRSQNTEAFF TGTGCCTGGAGCAGGTCACAGAACACTGAAGCTTTCTTT
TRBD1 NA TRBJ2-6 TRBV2 CASEEGGWRVSGANVLTF TGTGCCAGCGAGGAAGGGGGCTGGAGAGTCTCTGGGGCCAACGTCCTGACTTTC
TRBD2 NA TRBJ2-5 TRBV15 CATSNNLLAGVETQYF TGTGCCACCAGCAACAACCTACTAGCGGGAGTAGAGACCCAGTACTTC
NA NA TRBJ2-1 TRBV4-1 CASSQDGGAQNNEQFF TGCGCCAGCAGCCAAGACGGGGGAGCACAAAACAATGAGCAGTTCTTC
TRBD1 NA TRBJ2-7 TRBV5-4 CASSLVGTGSYEQYF TGTGCCAGCAGCTTGGTTGGGACAGGGTCCTACGAGCAGTACTTC
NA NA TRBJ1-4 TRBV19 CASNRQVGEKLFF TGTGCCAGTAATCGACAGGTCGGGGAAAAACTGTTTTTT
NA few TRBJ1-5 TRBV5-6 CASSIQGRGNQPQHF TGTGCCAGCAGCATCCAGGGTCGCGGCAATCAGCCCCAGCATTTT
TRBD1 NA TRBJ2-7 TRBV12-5 CASGVDRGRVHEQYF TGTGCTAGTGGTGTCGACAGGGGGCGCGTCCACGAGCAGTACTTC
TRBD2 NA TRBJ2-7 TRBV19 CASSIGGDLSYEQYF TGTGCCAGTAGTATTGGGGGGGACTTGTCCTACGAGCAGTACTTC
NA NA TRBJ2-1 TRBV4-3 CASSQNRGNEQFF TGCGCCAGCAGCCAAAATCGGGGCAATGAGCAGTTCTTC
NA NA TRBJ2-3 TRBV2 CASSGGGTYTDTQYF TGTGCCAGCAGTGGGGGCGGGACTTACACAGATACGCAGTATTTT
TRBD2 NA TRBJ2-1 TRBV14 CASSRGTSSYNEQFF TGTGCCAGCAGCCGCGGGACTAGTTCTTACAATGAGCAGTTCTTC
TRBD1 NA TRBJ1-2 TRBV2 CASSEVPGQGRGYTF TGTGCCAGCAGTGAAGTTCCGGGACAGGGTCGAGGCTACACCTTC
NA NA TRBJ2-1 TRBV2 CASEAYNEQFF TGTGCCAGCGAGGCATACAATGAGCAGTTCTTC
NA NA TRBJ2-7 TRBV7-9 CASSPTHAYEQYF TGTGCCAGCAGCCCCACTCACGCCTACGAGCAGTACTTC
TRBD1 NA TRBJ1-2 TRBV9 CASSPEGQGGGYTF TGTGCCAGCAGCCCCGAGGGACAGGGAGGTGGCTACACCTTC
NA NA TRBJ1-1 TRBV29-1 CSVGSQPGWGTEAFF TGCAGCGTTGGGTCACAGCCGGGGTGGGGCACTGAAGCTTTCTTT
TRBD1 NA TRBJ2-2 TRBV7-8 CASSLVSRDRVIPGELFF TGTGCCAGCAGCTTAGTGAGCCGGGACAGGGTGATTCCCGGGGAGCTGTTTTTT
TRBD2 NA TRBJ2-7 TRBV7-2 CASSQLGGRGTYEQYF TGTGCCAGCAGCCAATTGGGGGGGAGGGGCACCTACGAGCAGTACTTC
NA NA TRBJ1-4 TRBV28 CASSLTSGTGEKLFF TGTGCCAGCAGTTTGACTAGTGGCACCGGCGAAAAACTGTTTTTT
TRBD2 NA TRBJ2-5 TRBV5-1 CASSLEGGVAETQYF TGCGCCAGCAGTCTGGAGGGAGGGGTTGCGGAGACCCAGTACTTC
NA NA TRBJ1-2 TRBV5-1 CASSPIQGPSNYGYTF TGCGCCAGCAGCCCCATTCAGGGCCCTTCTAACTATGGCTACACCTTC
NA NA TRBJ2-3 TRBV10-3 CAISRSQGPADTQYF TGTGCCATCAGTCGTTCACAGGGACCCGCAGATACGCAGTATTTT
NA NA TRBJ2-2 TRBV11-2 CASSLIMGRERGGELFF TGTGCCAGCAGCTTAATTATGGGCAGGGAACGTGGCGGGGAGCTGTTTTTT
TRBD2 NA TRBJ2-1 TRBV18 CASSETSGANNEQFF TGTGCCAGCTCGGAGACTAGCGGGGCTAACAATGAGCAGTTCTTC
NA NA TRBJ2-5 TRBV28 CASSERGAGGAKETQYF TGTGCCAGCAGTGAGAGGGGGGCAGGGGGTGCGAAGGAGACCCAGTACTTC
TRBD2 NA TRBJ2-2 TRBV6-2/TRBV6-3 CASSNQGLAAGELFF TGTGCCAGCAGTAATCAGGGACTAGCGGCCGGGGAGCTGTTTTTT
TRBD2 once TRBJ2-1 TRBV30 CAWSLGLAANEQFF TGTGCCTGGAGTCTGGGACTAGCGGCCAATGAGCAGTTCTTC
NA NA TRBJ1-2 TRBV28 CASSPTGSGYTF TGTGCCAGCAGTCCAACAGGGTCCGGCTACACCTTC
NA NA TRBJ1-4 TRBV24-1 CATSDSGTPNEKLFF TGTGCCACCAGTGATTCCGGGACACCGAATGAAAAACTGTTTTTT
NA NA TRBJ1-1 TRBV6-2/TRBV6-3 CASSHLGFGREYTEAFF TGTGCCAGCAGTCACCTGGGTTTTGGAAGGGAGTACACTGAAGCTTTCTTT
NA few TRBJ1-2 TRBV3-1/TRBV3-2 CASSQGGGFGYTF TGTGCCAGCAGCCAAGGCGGTGGATTTGGCTACACCTTC
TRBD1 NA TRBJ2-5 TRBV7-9 CASSSRARTGLETQYF TGTGCCAGCAGCTCTAGGGCCAGGACAGGCCTGGAGACCCAGTACTTC
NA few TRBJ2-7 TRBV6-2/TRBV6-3 CASSYVWGLSSYEQYF TGTGCCAGCAGTTACGTGTGGGGCCTAAGCTCCTACGAGCAGTACTTC
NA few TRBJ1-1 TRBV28 CASRQVEAFF TGTGCCAGCCGACAGGTTGAAGCTTTCTTT
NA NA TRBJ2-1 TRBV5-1 CASSTDTNNEQFF TGCGCCAGCAGCACGGACACTAACAATGAGCAGTTCTTC
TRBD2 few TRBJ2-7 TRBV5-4 CASSAGTSGFGQYF TGTGCCAGCAGCGCCGGGACTAGCGGCTTCGGGCAGTACTTC
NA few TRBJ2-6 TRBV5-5 CASSLGGFGANVLTF TGTGCCAGCAGCTTGGGCGGGTTTGGGGCCAACGTCCTGACTTTC
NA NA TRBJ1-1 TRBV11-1 CASSLSNTMNTEAFF TGTGCCAGCAGCTTATCCAACACCATGAACACTGAAGCTTTCTTT
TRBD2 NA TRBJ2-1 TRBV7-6 CASSRTTGLAGVNEQFF TGTGCCAGCAGCCGGACAACTGGACTAGCGGGAGTCAATGAGCAGTTCTTC
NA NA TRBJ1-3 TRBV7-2 CASSPRASSGNTIYF TGTGCCAGCAGCCCCAGGGCCAGCTCTGGAAACACCATATATTTT
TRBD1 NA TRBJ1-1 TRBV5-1 CASRTGQGNTEAFF TGCGCCAGCAGGACGGGACAGGGGAACACTGAAGCTTTCTTT
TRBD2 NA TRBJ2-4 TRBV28 CASGLRGGAKNIQYF TGTGCCAGCGGTCTCCGGGGGGGGGCCAAAAACATTCAGTACTTC
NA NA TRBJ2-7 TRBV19 CASSMRGLSGKAYEQYF TGTGCCAGTAGTATGCGGGGCCTTAGCGGCAAAGCCTACGAGCAGTACTTC
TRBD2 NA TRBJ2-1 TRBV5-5 CASSLLGGRFSYNEQFF TGTGCCAGCAGCTTGCTTGGCGGGAGGTTTTCCTACAATGAGCAGTTCTTC
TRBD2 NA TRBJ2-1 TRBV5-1 CASRGGSSYNEQFF TGCGCCAGCAGGGGCGGGAGCTCCTACAATGAGCAGTTCTTC
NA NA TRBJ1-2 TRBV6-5 CASAHGPNYGYTF TGTGCCAGCGCCCATGGCCCCAACTATGGCTACACCTTC
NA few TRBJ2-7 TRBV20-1 CSARLRAAQYF TGCAGTGCTAGACTCCGCGCCGCGCAGTACTTC
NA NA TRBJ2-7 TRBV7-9 CAGSGPTYEQYF TGTGCCGGGAGCGGGCCTACCTACGAGCAGTACTTC
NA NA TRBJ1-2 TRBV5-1 CASSLQDNYGYTF TGCGCCAGCAGCCTCCAGGATAACTATGGCTACACCTTC